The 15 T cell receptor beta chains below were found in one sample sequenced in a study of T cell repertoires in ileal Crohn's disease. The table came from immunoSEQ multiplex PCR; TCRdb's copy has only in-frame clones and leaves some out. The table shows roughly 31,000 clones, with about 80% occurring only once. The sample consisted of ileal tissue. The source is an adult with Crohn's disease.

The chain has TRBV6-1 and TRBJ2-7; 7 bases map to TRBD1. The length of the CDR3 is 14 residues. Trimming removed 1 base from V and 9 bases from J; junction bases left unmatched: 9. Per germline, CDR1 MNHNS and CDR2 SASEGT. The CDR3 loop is CASSEGRGGASQYF. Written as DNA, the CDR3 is TGTGCCAGCAGTGAAGGTAGAGGGGGCGCGTCGCAGTACTTC.

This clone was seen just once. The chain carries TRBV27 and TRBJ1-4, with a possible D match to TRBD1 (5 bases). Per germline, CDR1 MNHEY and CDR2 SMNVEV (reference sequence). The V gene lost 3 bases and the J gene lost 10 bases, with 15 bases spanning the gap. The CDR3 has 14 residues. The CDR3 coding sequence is TGTGCCAGCAGTTTTGGGCAGGGACTCGGAAAACTGTTTTTT. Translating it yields CASSFGQGLGKLFF.

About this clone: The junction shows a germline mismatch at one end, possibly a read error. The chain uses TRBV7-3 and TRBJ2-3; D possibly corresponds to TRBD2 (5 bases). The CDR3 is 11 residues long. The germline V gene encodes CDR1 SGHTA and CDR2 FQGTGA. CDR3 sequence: CASSPQRLGSF. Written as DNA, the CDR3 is TGTGCCAGCAGCCCACAGCGGCTAGGCTCTTTT.

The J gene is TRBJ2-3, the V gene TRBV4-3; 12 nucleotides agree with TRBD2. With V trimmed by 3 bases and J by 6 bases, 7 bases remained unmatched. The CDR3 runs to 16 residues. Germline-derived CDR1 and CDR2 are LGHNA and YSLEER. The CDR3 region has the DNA TGCGCCAGCAGCCAGTTCCTAGCGGGGGGGCCTGATACGCAGTATTTT. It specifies CASSQFLAGGPDTQYF.

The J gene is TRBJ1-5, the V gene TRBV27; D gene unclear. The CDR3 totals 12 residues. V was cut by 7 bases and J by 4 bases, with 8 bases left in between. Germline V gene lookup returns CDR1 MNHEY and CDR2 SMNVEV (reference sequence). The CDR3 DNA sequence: TGTGCCAGCAAATCCCGGAATCAGCCCCAGCATTTT. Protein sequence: CASKSRNQPQHF.

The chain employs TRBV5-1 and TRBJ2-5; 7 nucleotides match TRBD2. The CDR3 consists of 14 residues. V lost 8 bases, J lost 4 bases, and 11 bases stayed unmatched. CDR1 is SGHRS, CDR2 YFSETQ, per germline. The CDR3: CASRREAVGETQYF. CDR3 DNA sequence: TGCGCCAGTCGACGGGAGGCTGTTGGAGAGACCCAGTACTTC.

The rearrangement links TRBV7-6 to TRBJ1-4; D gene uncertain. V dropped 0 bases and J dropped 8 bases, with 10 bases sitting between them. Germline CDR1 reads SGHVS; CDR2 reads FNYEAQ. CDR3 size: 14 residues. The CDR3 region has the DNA TGTGCCAGCAGCTTAGCGTCCCCGGGGGAAAAACTGTTTTTT. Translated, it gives CASSLASPGEKLFF.

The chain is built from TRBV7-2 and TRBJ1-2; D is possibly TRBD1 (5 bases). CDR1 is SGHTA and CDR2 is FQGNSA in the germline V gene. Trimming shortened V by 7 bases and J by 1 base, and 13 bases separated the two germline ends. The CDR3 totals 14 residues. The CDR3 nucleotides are TGTGCCAGCACCCCGGGGGGGAATAACTATGGCTACACCTTC. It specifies CASTPGGNNYGYTF. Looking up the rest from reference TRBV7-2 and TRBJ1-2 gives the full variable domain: GAGVSQSPSNKVTEKGKDVELRCDPISGHTALYWYRQSLGQGLEFLIYFQGNSAPDKSGLPSDRFSAERTGGSVSTLTIQRTQQEDSAVYLCASTPGGNNYGYTFGSGTRLTVV.

Here the CDR3 DNA reads TGTGCCAGCAGCCAGGGCACGACTAGCGCCCGCCGTCAGTACTTC. Its protein product is CASSQGTTSARRQYF. V usage is TRBV4-2 and J usage is TRBJ2-5, with 8 bases lining up with TRBD2. CDR1 is LGHNA, CDR2 YNFKEQ, per germline. V shed 3 bases, J shed 11 bases, and the junction held 14 bases outside the gene matches. This CDR3 is 15 amino acids long.

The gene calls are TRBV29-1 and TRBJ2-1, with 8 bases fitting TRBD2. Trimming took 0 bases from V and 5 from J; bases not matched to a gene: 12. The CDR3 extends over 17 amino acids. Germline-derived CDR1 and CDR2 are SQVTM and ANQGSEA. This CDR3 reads CSVEEGFGLASHNEQFF. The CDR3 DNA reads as TGCAGCGTTGAAGAGGGATTCGGACTAGCATCCCACAATGAGCAGTTCTTC.

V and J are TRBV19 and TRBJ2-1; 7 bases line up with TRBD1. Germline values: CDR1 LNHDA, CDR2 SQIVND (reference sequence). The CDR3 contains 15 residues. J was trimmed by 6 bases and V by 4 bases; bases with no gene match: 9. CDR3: CASSTGTAYVNEQFF. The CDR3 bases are TGTGCCAGTAGTACCGGGACAGCTTATGTCAATGAGCAGTTCTTC.

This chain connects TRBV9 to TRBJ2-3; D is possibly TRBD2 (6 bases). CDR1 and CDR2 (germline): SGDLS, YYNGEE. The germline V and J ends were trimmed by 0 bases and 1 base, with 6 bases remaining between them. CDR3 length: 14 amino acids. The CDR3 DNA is TGTGCCAGCAGCGTAGGGAGGGGCACAGATACGCAGTATTTT. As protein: CASSVGRGTDTQYF.

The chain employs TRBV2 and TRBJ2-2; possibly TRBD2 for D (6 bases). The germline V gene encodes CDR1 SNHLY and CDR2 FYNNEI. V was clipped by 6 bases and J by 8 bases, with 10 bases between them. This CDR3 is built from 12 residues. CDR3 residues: CASREGMGELFF. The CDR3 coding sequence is TGTGCCAGCAGGGAGGGAATGGGGGAGCTGTTTTTT.

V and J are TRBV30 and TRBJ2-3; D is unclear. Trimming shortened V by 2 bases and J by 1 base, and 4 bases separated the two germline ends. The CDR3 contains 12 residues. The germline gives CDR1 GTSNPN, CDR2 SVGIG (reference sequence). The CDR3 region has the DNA TGTGCCTGGAGTCGAGGCACAGATACGCAGTATTTT. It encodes CAWSRGTDTQYF.

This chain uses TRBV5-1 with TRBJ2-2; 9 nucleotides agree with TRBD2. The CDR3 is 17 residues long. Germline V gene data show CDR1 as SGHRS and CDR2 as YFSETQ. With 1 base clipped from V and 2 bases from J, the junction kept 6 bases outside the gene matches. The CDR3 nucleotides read TGCGCCAGCAGCTTGAAATTACTAGCGGGTAACACCGGGGAGCTGTTTTTT. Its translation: CASSLKLLAGNTGELFF.